This paragraph reports one TCR beta chain. The data were obtained in a study of patients and donors after allogeneic stem cell transplantation. In TCRdb, the RT-PCR reads were re-called with MiXCR into one record per CDR3 protein. Of 920,000 or so distinct CDR3 sequences listed, around 17% are singletons. In germline, CDR1 is LGHNA, CDR2 YSLEER. The CDR3 is 16 amino acids. Trimming left V 4 bases short and J 3 bases short, with 19 bases between. Sequenced: blood, either unsorted or a sorted T cell fraction (not recorded which). The clonotype was recovered from a human donor who was either an allogeneic HSCT recipient or a stem cell or donor lymphocyte infusion donor (not recorded which). It is not recorded whose cells these are; they may come from a transplant donor. This chain uses TRBV4-3 with TRBJ2-7; D gene unclear. CDR3 bases: TGCGCCAGCAGCCCTTGCAGGTTAATCGATTTCTACGAGCAGTACTTC. Translation gives CASSPCRLIDFYEQYF.